This T cell receptor (beta chain) comes out of a study of T cell responses to AZD1222 COVID-19 vaccine. General study points: Nearly half of spike-specific TCRs reportedly go after variant regions that carry no mutations. Repertoire sampling happened only post peak T cell response.

Libraries were prepared by immunoSEQ multiplex PCR; TCRdb keeps only in-frame clonotypes and omits some of them. The sample records about 180,000 clones, 70% to 90% being singletons. Germline V gene lookup returns CDR1 SGHTA and CDR2 FQGNSA. Germline trimming cut 4 bases from V and 5 bases from J; bases unmatched to any gene: 6. The CDR3 spans 15 residues. Points on this clone: The antigen remains unidentified.

Second-dose groups at about 4 or about 12 weeks were pooled. This rearrangement joins TRBV7-2 to TRBJ2-5; 11 bases fit TRBD2. The receptor comes from an adult who received the AZD1222 COVID-19 vaccine. The sample here was peripheral blood, taken 28 days after the second AZD1222 dose. CDR3 in amino acids: CASSSTSGSGETQYF. The CDR3 DNA sequence: TGTGCCAGCAGCTCAACTAGCGGGAGTGGCGAGACCCAGTACTTC. The whole variable domain, remainder taken from reference TRBV7-2 and TRBJ2-5, is GAGVSQSPSNKVTEKGKDVELRCDPISGHTALYWYRQSLGQGLEFLIYFQGNSAPDKSGLPSDRFSAERTGGSVSTLTIQRTQQEDSAVYLCASSSTSGSGETQYFGPGTRLLVL.